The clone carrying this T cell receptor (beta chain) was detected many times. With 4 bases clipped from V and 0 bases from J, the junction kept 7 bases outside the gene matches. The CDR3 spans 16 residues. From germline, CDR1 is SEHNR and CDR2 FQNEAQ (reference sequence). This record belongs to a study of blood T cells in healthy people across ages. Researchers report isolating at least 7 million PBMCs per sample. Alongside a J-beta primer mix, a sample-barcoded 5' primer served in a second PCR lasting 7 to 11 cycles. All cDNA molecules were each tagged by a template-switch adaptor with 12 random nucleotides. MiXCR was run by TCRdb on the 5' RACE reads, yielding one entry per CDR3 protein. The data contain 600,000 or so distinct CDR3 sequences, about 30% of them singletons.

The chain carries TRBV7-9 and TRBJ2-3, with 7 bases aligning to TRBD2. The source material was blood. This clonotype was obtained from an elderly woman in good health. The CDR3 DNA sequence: TGTGCCAGCAGCTCTCAAGCGGGGCTTAGCACAGATACGCAGTATTTT. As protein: CASSSQAGLSTDTQYF.